This is a list of T cell receptor beta chains from one sample in a study of T cell repertoires in cytomegalovirus infection. These receptors lack a known antigen. TCRdb reprocessed the reads with MiXCR, giving one entry per CDR3 protein. The table lists some 800,000 distinct CDR3 sequences, 25% to 30% of them singletons, with over 10% in the top ten. The specimen was cultured CD8+ T cells from PBMCs, collected from culture after CMV antigen stimulation. These receptors were obtained from a human donor in good health (CMV status not recorded). Some clones in this sample may be carry-over from other donors' samples. The conserved cysteine and the conserved F or W are not part of the CDR3 here.

v_gene	j_gene	CDR3aa
TRBV9	TRBJ1-2	ASIGLREQNYGYT
TRBV12-3/TRBV12-4	TRBJ2-3	ASSLDLGQGVVDTQY
TRBV6-5	TRBJ2-2	ASSYSWASGDTGELF
TRBV19	TRBJ1-5	ASIEEDYSNQPQH
TRBV14	TRBJ2-1	ASRRRGGAYNEQF
TRBV19	TRBJ1-5	ASRQYSNQPQH
TRBV7-6	TRBJ2-7	ASSLLGTYEQY
TRBV7-7	TRBJ2-1	ASSLSGPATEQF
TRBV29-1	TRBJ1-1	SAKGVMNTEAF
TRBV4-2	TRBJ1-1	ASSQDGPWKTEAF
TRBV7-6	TRBJ2-2	ASSTTGTRSTGELF
TRBV19	TRBJ1-1	ASIYRAGAF
TRBV12-3/TRBV12-4	TRBJ1-2	ASRKQNYGYT
TRBV19	TRBJ1-2	ATSGTGMVDYGYT
TRBV11-2	TRBJ1-6	ASSLDGPRYIDNSPLH
TRBV5-5	TRBJ2-1	ASSLRRHDNEQF
TRBV18	TRBJ2-7	ASSPRTGSYEQY
TRBV6-6	TRBJ2-1	ASSVEGVNEQF
TRBV12-3/TRBV12-4	TRBJ2-3	ASSPRDPQQY
TRBV12-3/TRBV12-4	TRBJ2-1	ASIPDEQF
TRBV7-8	TRBJ2-2	ASSLDIMGVGGELF
TRBV19	TRBJ1-2	ASSIEWTASRGYT
TRBV14	TRBJ2-1	ASSLRGGLGNEQF
TRBV27	TRBJ1-6	ASSPSPGPGSPLH
TRBV7-9	TRBJ1-5	ASSFTESNQPQH
TRBV27	TRBJ2-2	ASSPSRTGNTGELF
TRBV12-3/TRBV12-4	TRBJ2-7	ASSPHVGGSYEQY
TRBV20-1	TRBJ1-2	SARDHRDTFYT
TRBV6-5	TRBJ1-1	ASSFGQGPTEAF
TRBV4-1	TRBJ2-3	ASSLRPRDSTDTQY
TRBV4-1	TRBJ2-7	ASSQRHIPDRLYEQY
TRBV19	TRBJ1-5	ASGDRDSNQPQH
TRBV5-5	TRBJ2-7	AWKGDQGTPRAIYEQY
TRBV5-6	TRBJ2-1	ASSFKLDVRYNEQF
TRBV6-1	TRBJ2-2	AAQKNTGELF
TRBV7-9	TRBJ1-2	ASSSRTGGLSGYGYT
TRBV27	TRBJ2-1	AVSGGLYNEQF
TRBV27	TRBJ1-2	ASSPSGMGYYGYT
TRBV10-3	TRBJ2-1	AIGPLTGVYNEQF
TRBV25-1	TRBJ2-3	ASSERRVGDTQY
TRBV2	TRBJ1-4	ASSGEPTNEKLF
TRBV7-2	TRBJ2-7	ASSLVQDKQY
TRBV6-5	TRBJ2-5	ASSYGPPGATETQY
TRBV11-2	TRBJ2-2	ASSLAGHYRESTGELF
TRBV9	TRBJ1-2	ASSPGGQGSGGYT